This T cell receptor (beta chain) stems from a study of regulatory T cells in long-lasting Graves disease. This clonotype has ten or more counts. HTBI primers from iRepertoire and Arm-PCR of CDR3 regions yielded the TCR beta libraries. TCRdb ran MiXCR on the multiplex PCR reads and lists one entry per CDR3 protein. The sample holds 250,000 or so distinct CDR3 sequences, 20% seen once. Time point here: newly diagnosed GD, antithyroid drugs for less than 3 months. PBMC RNA served as the TCR library source. The TCR sequence derives from a female donor with Graves disease. The source was peripheral blood mononuclear cells (PBMCs), collected at new diagnosis, from a patient treated with antithyroid drugs.

CDR3 sequence (DNA): TGTGCCAGCACCGCGGGCGGACGCTCCTATAATTCACCCCTCCACTTT. This translates into CASTAGGRSYNSPLHF. This chain uses TRBV11-2 with TRBJ1-6; no clear D gene. Germline CDR1 and CDR2: SGHAT and FQNNGV. V lost 7 bases to trimming and J lost 0 bases, with 13 bases between them. The CDR3 spans 16 residues.